The clone carrying this T cell receptor (beta chain) was counted between two and nine times. TCRdb re-called the PCR reads through MiXCR, storing one row per CDR3 protein. Counted here are about 500,000 distinct CDR3 sequences, about 21% occurring once; the ten biggest clones make up around 0.84%. This entry is derived from a study of molecular identifiers for immune sequencing clone quantification. The authors gated naive CD8 T cells as CD8+CD4-CCR7+CD45RA+ for sorting. The V gene's germline CDR1 is SGHNT and CDR2 YYREEE (reference sequence). Trimming took off 10 bases at V and 7 bases at J, with 12 bases between the two ends. The CDR3 runs to 10 residues.

This TCR was sampled from a human donor in good health. Some libraries in this study had Jurkat cell RNA spiked in. Sequencing used naive CD8+ T cells from blood, with Jurkat cell RNA spiked in. Subset indicated: FACS-sorted CD8+CD4-CCR7+CD45RA+ naive T cells. The chain carries TRBV5-4 and TRBJ2-7; TRBD2 is a possible D gene (6 bases). CDR3 sequence reads: CAVGGGEQYF. The CDR3 bases are TGTGCCGTCGGGGGTGGTGAGCAGTACTTC.